A selection of T cell receptor beta chains follows, all from one sample in a study of T cell changes during pregnancy in multiple sclerosis. Using immunoSEQ multiplex PCR, the repertoire was profiled, and TCRdb retains in-frame clones only, with some absent. The table records about 12,000 clones, around 88% of them present only once. Material: CD8+ T cells from peripheral blood mononuclear cells, obtained in the second trimester of pregnancy. These receptors all come from a female donor in good health, enrolled as a control in a pregnancy study. The CDR3 runs from the conserved cysteine through the conserved F or W. Fields, in order: V gene, D gene, J gene, clone size, CDR3 DNA, CDR3 protein. The D gene is left open where the match is weak. Some rows have no size entry. The others give once, few or many, or a class for an expanded clone.

V: TRBV7-9
D: .
J: TRBJ2-3
size: .
DNA: TGTGCCAGCAGCTTAGTAGAGTCCACAGATACGCAGTATTTT
CDR3: CASSLVESTDTQYF

V: TRBV2
D: .
J: TRBJ2-7
size: .
DNA: TGTGCCAGCATTCCAGGGTTCAACCAACCCTACGAGCAGTACTTC
CDR3: CASIPGFNQPYEQYF

V: TRBV6-5
D: .
J: TRBJ1-5
size: .
DNA: TGTGCCAGCAGTGGACGGACAGCTAGCAATCAGCCCCAGCATTTT
CDR3: CASSGRTASNQPQHF

V: TRBV9
D: TRBD2
J: TRBJ2-1
size: .
DNA: TGTGCCAGCGGGGGGGCCTACAATGAGCAGTTCTTC
CDR3: CASGGAYNEQFF

V: TRBV7-3
D: TRBD2
J: TRBJ2-2
size: .
DNA: TGTGCCAGCAGGATAGCGGGAGGGCCGATCGGGGAGCTGTTTTTT
CDR3: CASRIAGGPIGELFF

V: TRBV7-9
D: TRBD2
J: TRBJ2-7
size: .
DNA: TGTGCCAGCAGTCCTCGGGACTACTCCTACGAGCAGTACTTC
CDR3: CASSPRDYSYEQYF

V: TRBV4-3
D: .
J: TRBJ2-1
size: once
DNA: TGCGCCAGCAGCCAAGATAGGGCGGGATACAATGAGCAGTTCTTC
CDR3: CASSQDRAGYNEQFF

V: TRBV5-1
D: TRBD1
J: TRBJ2-5
size: .
DNA: TGCGCCAGCAGCTTTACAGGGGAAAAGACCCAGTACTTC
CDR3: CASSFTGEKTQYF

V: TRBV5-6
D: .
J: TRBJ1-5
size: .
DNA: TGTGCCAGCAGCATCAATAGCAATCAGCCCCAGCATTTT
CDR3: CASSINSNQPQHF

V: TRBV13
D: .
J: TRBJ2-2
size: .
DNA: TGTGCCAGCGGCCAGGGGGGCGTCTGGGAGCTGTTTTTT
CDR3: CASGQGGVWELFF

V: TRBV19
D: .
J: TRBJ1-2
size: .
DNA: TGTGCCACCCTAGGCCGGGGGACGACCGGCTACACCTTC
CDR3: CATLGRGTTGYTF

V: TRBV30
D: TRBD2
J: TRBJ2-7
size: .
DNA: TGTGCCTGGAGGCCCGCTAGCGGGGGCCACGGGGAGCAGTACTTC
CDR3: CAWRPASGGHGEQYF

V: TRBV4-3
D: .
J: TRBJ1-2
size: .
DNA: TGCGCCAGCAGCCAAGATAATATCAGGGATATAGCTGGCTACACCTTC
CDR3: CASSQDNIRDIAGYTF

V: TRBV5-4
D: TRBD2
J: TRBJ2-2
size: .
DNA: TGTGCCAGCAGCCCTACTAGCGGGATGTCTTACACCGGGGAGCTGTTTTTT
CDR3: CASSPTSGMSYTGELFF

V: TRBV7-9
D: .
J: TRBJ2-7
size: .
DNA: TGTGCCAGCAGCGATTCTCCAAGCGGGCAGAACTCCTACGAGCAGTACTTC
CDR3: CASSDSPSGQNSYEQYF

V: TRBV14
D: TRBD1
J: TRBJ2-3
size: .
DNA: TGTGCCAGCAGCTACTCTTCTCGGGACAGGTCCACAGATACGCAGTATTTT
CDR3: CASSYSSRDRSTDTQYF

V: TRBV6-5
D: TRBD2
J: TRBJ2-7
size: .
DNA: TGTGCCAGCAGTTACTCAGGCAGCGGGGGATCCTACGAGCAGTACTTC
CDR3: CASSYSGSGGSYEQYF

V: TRBV6-5
D: TRBD2
J: TRBJ2-5
size: .
DNA: TGTGCCAGCAGTGGACTAGCGGGGGGGCAAGAGACCCAGTACTTC
CDR3: CASSGLAGGQETQYF

V: TRBV6-1
D: TRBD1
J: TRBJ1-2
size: .
DNA: TGTGCCAGCTTCTATCCCGGACAGGCCAACTATGGCTACACCTTC
CDR3: CASFYPGQANYGYTF

V: TRBV7-9
D: .
J: TRBJ1-1
size: few
DNA: TGTGCCAGCAGCTTCCAGGGGACTGAAGCTTTCTTT
CDR3: CASSFQGTEAFF

V: TRBV7-9
D: .
J: TRBJ2-7
size: .
DNA: TGTGCCAGCAGCACCCACAGGGTTTCCTCCTACGAGCAGTACTTC
CDR3: CASSTHRVSSYEQYF

V: TRBV5-6
D: .
J: TRBJ1-2
size: .
DNA: TGTGCCAGCAGCTTGGAGATGGGGGGGGCGTACGGCTACACCTTC
CDR3: CASSLEMGGAYGYTF

V: TRBV4-2
D: TRBD2
J: TRBJ2-1
size: few
DNA: TGTGCCAGCAGCCAAGATAGCGGGGGGGCCAATGAGCAGTTCTTC
CDR3: CASSQDSGGANEQFF

V: TRBV5-6
D: TRBD1
J: TRBJ1-1
size: .
DNA: TGTGCCAGCAGCCGAGACAGGGGAGTCACGAACACTGAAGCTTTCTTT
CDR3: CASSRDRGVTNTEAFF

V: TRBV7-6
D: TRBD2
J: TRBJ2-1
size: .
DNA: TGTGCCAGCAGTATGGGGACTAGCGCCTACAATGAGCAGTTCTTC
CDR3: CASSMGTSAYNEQFF

V: TRBV5-1
D: .
J: TRBJ2-7
size: .
DNA: TGCGCCAGCCGCTCGCCGGACAGCTCCTACGAGCAGTACTTC
CDR3: CASRSPDSSYEQYF

V: TRBV5-7
D: TRBD1
J: TRBJ1-4
size: .
DNA: TGTGCCAGCAGCCTCACAGACAGGGGGCTCAGAACTAATGAAAAACTGTTTTTT
CDR3: CASSLTDRGLRTNEKLFF

V: TRBV5-6
D: .
J: TRBJ2-7
size: .
DNA: TGTGCCAGCAGCTTCCCTGCGGCTGTATACTCCTACGAGCAGTACTTC
CDR3: CASSFPAAVYSYEQYF

V: TRBV7-9
D: .
J: TRBJ2-7
size: .
DNA: TGTGCCAGCAGCCGTGAGGGCAGATACGAGCAGTACTTC
CDR3: CASSREGRYEQYF

V: TRBV11-2
D: .
J: TRBJ1-4
size: .
DNA: TGTGCCAGCAGCTTGCGGGGCGGGGGAACTAATGAAAAACTGTTTTTT
CDR3: CASSLRGGGTNEKLFF

V: TRBV27
D: .
J: TRBJ1-1
size: .
DNA: TGTGCCAGCAGTTTATCGTTTACAGGGACCACTGAAGCTTTCTTT
CDR3: CASSLSFTGTTEAFF

V: TRBV5-6
D: TRBD1
J: TRBJ1-5
size: .
DNA: TGTGCCAGCAGCTTCCGAGGGGGCTATAGCAATCAGCCCCAGCATTTT
CDR3: CASSFRGGYSNQPQHF

V: TRBV18
D: .
J: TRBJ2-1
size: .
DNA: TGTGCCAGCTCACCACCCTACGCCTACAATGAGCAGTTCTTC
CDR3: CASSPPYAYNEQFF

V: TRBV28
D: .
J: TRBJ1-2
size: medium-sized
DNA: TGTGCCAGCAGTTTAGGGGGGGCTAACTATGGCTACACCTTC
CDR3: CASSLGGANYGYTF

V: TRBV27
D: .
J: TRBJ1-5
size: .
DNA: TGTGCCAGCAGCCCCGCCGAAAGACAGTACAATCAGCCCCAGCATTTT
CDR3: CASSPAERQYNQPQHF

V: TRBV7-8
D: .
J: TRBJ2-1
size: .
DNA: TGTGCCAGCAGCCAGGGTCATGAGCAGTTCTTC
CDR3: CASSQGHEQFF

V: TRBV7-9
D: .
J: TRBJ1-5
size: once
DNA: TGTGCCAGCAGCCACGGGCAGGGAGGTTACAATCAGCCCCAGCATTTT
CDR3: CASSHGQGGYNQPQHF

V: TRBV11-2
D: .
J: TRBJ2-7
size: .
DNA: TGTGCCAGCAGCTTAGGACAGCTCTACGAGCAGTACTTC
CDR3: CASSLGQLYEQYF